This TCR beta chain was identified in a study of blood T cell repertoires in COVID-19 (dated by TCRdb to the early 2020s). Some background on the complete study: Collaborator samples came from the United States, Italy and Spain and covered acute and convalescent phases of COVID-19. The material from the prospective study consisted of cDNA or gDNA derived from T cells, B-cell-depleted T cells, or PBMCs. Subjects who had been exposed to COVID-19, were actively infected with it, or had recovered from it provided the deeply sampled blood TCRbeta repertoires that made up the dataset. A freely available public database, intended as a resource for researchers studying the immune response to SARS-CoV-2, is where the repertoires were released. The samples were drawn from two sources: the first 160 participants of the ongoing ImmuneRACE study, and 950 to 1,500 subjects contributed by 6 global collaborators. Sample metadata almost always included a de-identified subject ID, COVID-19 status, age in years and sex. HLA class I and class II types, where available, came from metadata supplied by the sample provider rather than from assay-based typing.

Turning to this clone: Its cognate antigen has yet to be identified. No quality values exist for individual bases; no much larger clone is one base distant.

Results and caveats for the whole study, not just this receptor: How much clinical and demographic metadata was included differed by source and by participant, and the metadata was provided uncurated.

V is reduced by 0 bases and J by 7 bases, leaving a spacing of 11 bases between them. Inclusive of the bounding cysteine and phenylalanine, the CDR3 is 13 residues long. Just CDR3 DNA is preserved here, 39 bases in frame from base 1. CDR1 SGHRS and CDR2 YFSETQ were looked up in the germline V gene. Each collaborating institution followed its own protocols to collect whole blood in K2EDTA tubes. For TCRbeta analysis, collaborators shipped samples as frozen whole blood, isolated PBMCs, or DNA extracted from either of those sample types. TCRbeta CDR3 regions were amplified from genomic DNA using the immunoSEQ Assay, a bias-controlled multiplex PCR. On the authors' methods: The number of nucleated cells in each sample was estimated by amplification of reference gene primers within the assay. To quantify the absolute abundance of each unique TCRbeta CDR3 rearrangement, sequence reads were collapsed and filtered. Productive Simpson clonality was computed per sample as the square root of Simpson's diversity index over productive rearrangements. Entries here come from immuneACCESS through TCRdb and include only in-frame sequences with V and J called. Some clones fail to appear in such tables; in the studies checked, an unresolved V gene covers under half of the shortfall, and the cause of the remainder is unknown. Clonal size and the V and J genes are those of that table, whereas D and trimming came from the DNA. This sample holds approximately 200,000 clones; approximately 83% were observed only once. Together, the top ten hold approximately 7.4% of the sample.

This TCR was recovered from a woman aged 45-65 years with acute or convalescent COVID-19. The sequence links TRBV5-1 to TRBJ2-7, and the D gene may be TRBD2, 6 bases matching. Specimen: peripheral blood. The nucleotides read TGCGCCAGCAGCTTGGGGGGCGGAGGGGAGCAGTACTTC. It translates to CASSLGGGGEQYF.